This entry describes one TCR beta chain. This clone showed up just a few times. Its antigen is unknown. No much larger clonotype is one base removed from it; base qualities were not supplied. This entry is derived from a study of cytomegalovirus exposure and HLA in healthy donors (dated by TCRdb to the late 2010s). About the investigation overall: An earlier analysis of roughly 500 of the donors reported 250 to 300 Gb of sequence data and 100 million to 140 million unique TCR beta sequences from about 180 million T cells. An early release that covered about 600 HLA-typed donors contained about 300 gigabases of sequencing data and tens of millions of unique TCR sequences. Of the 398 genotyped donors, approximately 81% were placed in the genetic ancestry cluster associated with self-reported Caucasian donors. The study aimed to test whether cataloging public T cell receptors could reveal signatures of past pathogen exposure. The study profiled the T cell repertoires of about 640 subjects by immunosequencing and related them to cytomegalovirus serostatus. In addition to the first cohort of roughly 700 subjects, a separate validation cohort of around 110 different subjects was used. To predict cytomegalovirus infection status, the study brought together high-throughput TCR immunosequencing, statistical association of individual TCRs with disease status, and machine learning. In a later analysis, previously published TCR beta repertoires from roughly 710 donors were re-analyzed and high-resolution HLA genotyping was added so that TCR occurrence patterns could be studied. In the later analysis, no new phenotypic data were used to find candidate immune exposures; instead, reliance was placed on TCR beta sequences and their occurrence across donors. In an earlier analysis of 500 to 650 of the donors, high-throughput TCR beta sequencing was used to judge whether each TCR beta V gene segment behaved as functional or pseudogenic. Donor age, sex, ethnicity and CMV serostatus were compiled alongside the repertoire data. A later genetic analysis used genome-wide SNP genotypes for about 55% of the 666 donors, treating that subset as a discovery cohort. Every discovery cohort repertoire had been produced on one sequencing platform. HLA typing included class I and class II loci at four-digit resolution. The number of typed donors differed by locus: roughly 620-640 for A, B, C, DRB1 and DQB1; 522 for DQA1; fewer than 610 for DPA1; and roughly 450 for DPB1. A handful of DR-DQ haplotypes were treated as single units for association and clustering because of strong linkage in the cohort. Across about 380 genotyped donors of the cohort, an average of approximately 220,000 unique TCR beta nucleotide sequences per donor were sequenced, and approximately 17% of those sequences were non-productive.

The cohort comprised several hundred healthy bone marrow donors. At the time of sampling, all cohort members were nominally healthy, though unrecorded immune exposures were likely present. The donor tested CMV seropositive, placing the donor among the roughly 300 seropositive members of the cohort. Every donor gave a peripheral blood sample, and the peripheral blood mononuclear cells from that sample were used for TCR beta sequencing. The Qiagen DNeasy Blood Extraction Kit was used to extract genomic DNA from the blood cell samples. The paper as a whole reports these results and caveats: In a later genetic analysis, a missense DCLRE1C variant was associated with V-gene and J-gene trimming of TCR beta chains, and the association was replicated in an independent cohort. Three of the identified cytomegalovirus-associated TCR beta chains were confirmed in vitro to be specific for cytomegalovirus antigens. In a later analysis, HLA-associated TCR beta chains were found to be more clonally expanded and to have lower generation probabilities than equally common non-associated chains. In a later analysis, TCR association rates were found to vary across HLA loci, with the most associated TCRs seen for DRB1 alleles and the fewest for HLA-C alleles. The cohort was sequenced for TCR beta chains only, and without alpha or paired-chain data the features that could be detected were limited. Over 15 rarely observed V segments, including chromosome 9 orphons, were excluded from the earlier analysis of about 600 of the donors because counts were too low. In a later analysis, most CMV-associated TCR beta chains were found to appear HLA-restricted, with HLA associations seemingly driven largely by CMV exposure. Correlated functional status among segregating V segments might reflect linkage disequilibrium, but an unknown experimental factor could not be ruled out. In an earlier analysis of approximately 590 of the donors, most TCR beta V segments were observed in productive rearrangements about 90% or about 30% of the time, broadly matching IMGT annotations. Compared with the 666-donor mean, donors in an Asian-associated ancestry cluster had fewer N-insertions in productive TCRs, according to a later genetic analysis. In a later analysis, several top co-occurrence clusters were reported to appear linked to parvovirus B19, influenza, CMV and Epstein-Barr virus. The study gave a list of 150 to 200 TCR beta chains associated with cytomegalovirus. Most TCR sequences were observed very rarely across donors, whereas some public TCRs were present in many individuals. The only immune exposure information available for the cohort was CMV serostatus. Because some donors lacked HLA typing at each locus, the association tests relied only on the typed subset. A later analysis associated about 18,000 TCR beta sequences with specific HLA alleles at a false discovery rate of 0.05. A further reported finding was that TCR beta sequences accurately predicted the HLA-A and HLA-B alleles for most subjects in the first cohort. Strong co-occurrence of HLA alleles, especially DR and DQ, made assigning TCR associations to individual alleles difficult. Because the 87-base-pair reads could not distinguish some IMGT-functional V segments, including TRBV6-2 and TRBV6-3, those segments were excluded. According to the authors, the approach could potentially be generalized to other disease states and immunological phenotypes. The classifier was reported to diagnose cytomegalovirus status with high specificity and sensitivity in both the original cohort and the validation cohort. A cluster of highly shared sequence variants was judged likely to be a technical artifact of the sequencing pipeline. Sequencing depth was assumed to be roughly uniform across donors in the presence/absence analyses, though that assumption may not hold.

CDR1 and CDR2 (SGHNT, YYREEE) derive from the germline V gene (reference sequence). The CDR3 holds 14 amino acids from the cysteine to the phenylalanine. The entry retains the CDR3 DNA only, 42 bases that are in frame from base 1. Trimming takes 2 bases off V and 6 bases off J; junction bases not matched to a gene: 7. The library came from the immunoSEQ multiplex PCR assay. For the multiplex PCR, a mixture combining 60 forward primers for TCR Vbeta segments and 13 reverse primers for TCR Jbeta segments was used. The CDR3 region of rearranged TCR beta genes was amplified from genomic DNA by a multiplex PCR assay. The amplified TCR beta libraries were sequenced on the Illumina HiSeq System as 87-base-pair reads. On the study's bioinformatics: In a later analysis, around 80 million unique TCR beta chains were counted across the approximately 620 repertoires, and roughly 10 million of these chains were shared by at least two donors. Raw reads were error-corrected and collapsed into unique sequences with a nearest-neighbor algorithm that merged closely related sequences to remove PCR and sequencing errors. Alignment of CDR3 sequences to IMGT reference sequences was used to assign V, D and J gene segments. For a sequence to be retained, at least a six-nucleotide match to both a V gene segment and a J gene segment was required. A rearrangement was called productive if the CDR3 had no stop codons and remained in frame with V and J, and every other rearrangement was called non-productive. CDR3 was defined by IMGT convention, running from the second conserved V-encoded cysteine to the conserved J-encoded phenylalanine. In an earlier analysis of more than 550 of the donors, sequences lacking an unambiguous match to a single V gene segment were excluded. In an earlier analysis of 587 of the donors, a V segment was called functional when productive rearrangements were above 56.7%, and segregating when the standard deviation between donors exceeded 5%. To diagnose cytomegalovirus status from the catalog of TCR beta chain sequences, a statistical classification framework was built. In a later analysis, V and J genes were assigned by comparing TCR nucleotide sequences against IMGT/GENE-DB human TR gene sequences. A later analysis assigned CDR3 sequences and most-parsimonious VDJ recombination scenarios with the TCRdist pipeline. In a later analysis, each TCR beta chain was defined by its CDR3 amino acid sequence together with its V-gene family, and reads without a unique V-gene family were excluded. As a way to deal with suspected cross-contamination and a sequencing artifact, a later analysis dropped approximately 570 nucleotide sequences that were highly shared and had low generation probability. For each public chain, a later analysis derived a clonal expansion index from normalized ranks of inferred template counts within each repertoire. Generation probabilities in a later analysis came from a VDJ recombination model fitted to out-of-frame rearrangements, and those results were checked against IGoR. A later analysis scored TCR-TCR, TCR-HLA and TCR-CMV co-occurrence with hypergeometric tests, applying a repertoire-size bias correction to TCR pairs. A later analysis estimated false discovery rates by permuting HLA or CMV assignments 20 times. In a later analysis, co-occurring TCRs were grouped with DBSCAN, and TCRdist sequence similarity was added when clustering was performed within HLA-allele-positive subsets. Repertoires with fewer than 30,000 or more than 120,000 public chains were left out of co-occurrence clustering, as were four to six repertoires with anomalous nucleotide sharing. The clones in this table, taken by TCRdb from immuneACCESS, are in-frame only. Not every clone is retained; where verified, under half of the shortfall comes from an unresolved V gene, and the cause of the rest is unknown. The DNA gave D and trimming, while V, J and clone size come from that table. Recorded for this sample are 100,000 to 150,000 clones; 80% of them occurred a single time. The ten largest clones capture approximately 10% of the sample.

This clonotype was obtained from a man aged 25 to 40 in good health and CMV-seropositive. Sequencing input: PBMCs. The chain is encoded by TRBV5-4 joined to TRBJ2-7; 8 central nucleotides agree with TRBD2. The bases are TGTGCCAGCAGCTTCGGGGGGGGTATCGGCGAGCAGTACTTC. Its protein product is CASSFGGGIGEQYF.